Sequencing of this TCR beta chain was carried out in a study of T cells in Graves' hyperthyroidism and ophthalmopathy. This clonotype was seen at least ten times. Its antigen is not identified. General study points: Blood samples included most of the expanded thyroid clonotypes exceeding 0.001.

The CDR3 sequence is 15 residues long. Germline V gene sequence: CDR1 DFQATT, CDR2 SNEGSKA (reference sequence). The V gene end was trimmed by 0 bases and the J gene end by 5 bases; junction bases not matched to a gene: 7. When ophthalmopathy did not progress within 18 months, Graves' hyperthyroidism was considered stable. The diagnostic basis comprised clinical symptoms, serum thyroxine and TRAb, thyroid ultrasound and orbital computed tomography. PBMCs were sourced from approximately 9 ml fresh peripheral blood. TCR beta CDR3 regions were amplified from RNA. The study used the HTBI primer set for a first-round RT-PCR of the TCR CDR3. MiXCR was run by TCRdb on the multiplex PCR reads, yielding one entry per CDR3 protein. The sample contains approximately 600,000 distinct CDR3 sequences, about a sixth of which appear only once.

The sequence came from a woman aged 25 to 39 with Graves' hyperthyroidism. J is TRBJ2-1 and V is TRBV20-1, with 7 bases lining up with TRBD2. Sequenced sample: blood. In DNA form, the CDR3 reads TGCAGTGCTAGAGATAAGTTTCGGGGGGACAATGAGCAGTTCTTC. It encodes CSARDKFRGDNEQFF.